Sequencing of this T cell receptor beta chain was carried out in a study of follicular helper T cells after annual influenza vaccination (TCRdb year 2017). Describing the broader study: After each seasonal influenza vaccination, blood samples were collected on days 0, 7 and 28. Some subjects were followed across successive annual vaccinations spanning the 2013-2014, 2014-2015 and 2015-2016 seasons to study recall of cTfh clones. One week after vaccination, a second recruited cohort of about eleven subjects (Table S1) displayed a similar ICOS+CD38+ cTfh response. Six subjects had multi-year samples: four covered two vaccination seasons and two covered three seasons. The 2013-2014 samples were cryopreserved, while the 2015 samples were processed right after collection. What the authors observed across the whole study: Day 7 ICOS+CD38+ clones were most often found later in ICOS-CD38- cTfh, suggesting that subset may serve as a memory reservoir. When influenza clone enrichment was assessed, the possibility that the much larger non-cTfh compartments were undersampled could not be excluded. With successive annual vaccinations, a recurrent oligoclonal ICOS+CD38+ cTfh response was recalled, and this response contained tetramer and AIM influenza-specific clonotypes. ICOS+CD38+ cTfh clonality correlated with the frequency of that population, and its change correlated with the change in circulating plasmablast frequency. Productive TCRB sequences were recovered from only roughly 10-22% of analyzed cells, so rare clonotypes could not be sampled.

The protocol used for the library was the immunoSEQ multiplex PCR assay. Adaptive Biotechnologies carried out TCRB amplification, library preparation, sequencing and preliminary bioinformatics at Survey level resolution. In the paper's pipeline: In R, clonality was calculated as 1 minus the normalized Shannon entropy, and the Gini index was computed using the R package ineq. To get the overlap score, the summed counts of shared sequences were divided by the total counts of all sequences in both of the compared samples. Significance of shared clonotypes was assessed by Fisher's exact test, with a theoretical repertoire of 10^7 TCRB sequences assumed. Sourced from immuneACCESS, this table was stored by TCRdb with only in-frame sequences that have V and J called. A share of the clones is absent; for the studies checked, an unresolved V gene accounts for under half, and the remainder has no known explanation. V, J and clone size derive from that table, while D and trimming were established from the DNA sequence. In this sample the table shows about 10,000 clones, more than 60% of which occur a single time. Around 0.87% of the sample is taken by the ten largest.

Adults were given seasonal inactivated influenza vaccine (Fluvarix), and sorted blood CD4 subsets were followed by TCRB sequencing before and after vaccination. To be eligible, subjects had to live in the community and must not have received influenza vaccine in the previous 6 months. Reasons for exclusion included contraindications to influenza vaccine, substance abuse, HIV/AIDS, active malignancy, immunomodulatory medication, and active illness such as respiratory infection. Between roughly 35 and 110 mL of blood was sampled per time point. Ficoll-Paque PLUS or SepMate separation was used to isolate PBMC. As a non-Tfh comparison subset, CXCR5- memory CD4 T cells were sorted. Cell subsets were sorted from PBMC on a BD FACS Aria before DNA extraction. Regarding this clone: The clone's antigen remains unknown. Base-call qualities are not available, and no considerably larger clone is one nucleotide away.

Taken from the germline V gene, the CDR1 and CDR2 loops are ENHRY and SYGVKD. From its cysteine to its phenylalanine, the CDR3 spans 15 amino acids. Left in the record is the CDR3 DNA by itself, 45 bases read in frame from the first base. V loses 6 bases of germline sequence and J loses 5 bases, and the interval between the two ends is 16 bases. This receptor chain uses TRBV10-3 and TRBJ2-2, and perhaps TRBD1 as D gene, on 6 matching bases. This clonotype originated in an adult who received the influenza vaccine. The source material was CXCR5- memory CD4+ T cells sorted from blood, sampled 6 weeks after influenza vaccination. The sample's cell subset or site label, in plain terms: CXCR5- memory CD4 T cells. The DNA sequence is given as TGTGCCATCAGGGGCATGGGGGCCGGGACCGGGGAGCTGTTTTTT. Translated, it reads CAIRGMGAGTGELFF.